This TCR beta chain was identified during a study of blood T cell repertoires in COVID-19. Whole-study context: Acute-phase and convalescent COVID-19 samples originated in the United States, Italy and Spain. Sources were T cells, B-cell-depleted T cells, or PBMCs; the material itself was cDNA or gDNA.

In the original processing: For nucleated cells, counts were estimated from reference gene primer amplification. TCRdb keeps only in-frame clones here, not all; method: immunoSEQ multiplex PCR. V and J calls plus clone size are reproduced from that table; the DNA served to infer D and trimming. Altogether nearly 200,000 clones are present, almost 85% being singletons, with the ten largest covering about 6.9%. The CDR3 length is 13 residues. V lost 5 bases and J 2 bases, leaving 10 bases between the germline ends. The germline CDR1 and CDR2 sequences are SEHNR and FQNEAQ (reference sequence). The source of this sequence is a human donor with acute or convalescent COVID-19. The donor label of this sample is uncertain. The J gene is TRBJ2-7, the V gene TRBV7-9, with D perhaps TRBD1 (6 bases). What was sequenced was peripheral blood. The CDR3 DNA sequence: TGTGCCAGCAGCAGAGGGGGACCCTACGAGCAGTACTTC. This gives the protein CASSRGGPYEQYF.